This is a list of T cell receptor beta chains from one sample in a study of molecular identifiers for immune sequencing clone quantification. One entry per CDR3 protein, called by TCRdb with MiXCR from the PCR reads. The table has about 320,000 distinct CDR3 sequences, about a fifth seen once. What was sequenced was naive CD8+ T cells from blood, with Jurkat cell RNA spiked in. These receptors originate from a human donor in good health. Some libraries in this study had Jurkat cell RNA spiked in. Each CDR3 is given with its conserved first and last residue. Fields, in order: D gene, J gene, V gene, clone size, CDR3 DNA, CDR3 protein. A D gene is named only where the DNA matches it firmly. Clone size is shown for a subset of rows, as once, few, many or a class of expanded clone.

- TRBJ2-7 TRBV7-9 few TGTGCCAGCAGCTCCTCGCTCTACGAGCAGTACTTC CASSSSLYEQYF
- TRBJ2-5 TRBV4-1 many TGCGCCAGCAGCCAAGAAGGAAACCAAGAGACCCAGTACTTC CASSQEGNQETQYF
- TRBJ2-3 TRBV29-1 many TGCAGCGTTGACCAGGGGACAGATACGCAGTATTTT CSVDQGTDTQYF
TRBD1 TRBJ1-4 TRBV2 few TGTGCCAGCAGTGAAGAGGGGGCCGGATCGGCAACTAATGAAAAACTGTTTTTT CASSEEGAGSATNEKLFF
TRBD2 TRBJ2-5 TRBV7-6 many TGTGCCAGCAGCTCCGGCCGGGGGGGGCTAGAGACCCAGTACTTC CASSSGRGGLETQYF
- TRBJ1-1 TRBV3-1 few TGTGCCAGCAGCCAAGTTCAGAGGTACGACACTGAAGCTTTCTTT CASSQVQRYDTEAFF
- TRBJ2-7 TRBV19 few TGTGCCAGTAGTATCGAAATTACCTACGAGCAGTACTTC CASSIEITYEQYF
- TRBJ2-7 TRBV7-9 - TGTGCCAGCAGCTCAGAGTCTGGCGGGATACGTTCCTACGAGCAGTACTTC CASSSESGGIRSYEQYF
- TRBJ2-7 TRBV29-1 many TGCAGCGTTGAAGAGTGGCAGGGAGTCGAGCAGTACTTC CSVEEWQGVEQYF
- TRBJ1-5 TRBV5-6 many TGTGCCAGCAGCAGGGTCGATCAGCCCCAGCATTTT CASSRVDQPQHF
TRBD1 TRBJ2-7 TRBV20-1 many TGCAGTGCTCGAGACGACAGGGCTTACGAGCAGTACTTC CSARDDRAYEQYF
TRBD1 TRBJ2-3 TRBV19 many TGTGCCAGTAGTATAGGAGAGAGGGGGCTAGGAGATACGCAGTATTTT CASSIGERGLGDTQYF
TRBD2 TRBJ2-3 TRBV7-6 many TGTGCCAGCAGCCGGACTAGTGAGAGCACAGATACGCAGTATTTT CASSRTSESTDTQYF
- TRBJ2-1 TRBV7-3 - TGTGCCAGCAGCTTTCAAGGAAACGGGGTCGATGAGCAGTTCTTC CASSFQGNGVDEQFF
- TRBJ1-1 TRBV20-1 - TGCAGTGCTAGAGGAGATCGCTACCTGAACACTGAAGCTTTCTTT CSARGDRYLNTEAFF
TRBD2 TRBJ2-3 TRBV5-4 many TGTGCCAGCAGTTTGCTAGCGGCCGGCACAGATACGCAGTATTTT CASSLLAAGTDTQYF
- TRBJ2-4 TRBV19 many TGTGCCAGTAGTATTCTTTATGGAGCCAAAAACATTCAGTACTTC CASSILYGAKNIQYF
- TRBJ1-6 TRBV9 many TGTGCCAGCAGCGTAGAGGGCAGGGAGAATTCACCCCTCCACTTT CASSVEGRENSPLHF
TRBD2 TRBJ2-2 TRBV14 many TGTGCCAGCAGTCCACTAGCGGGATTGAACACCGGGGAGCTGTTTTTT CASSPLAGLNTGELFF
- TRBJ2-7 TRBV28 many TGTGCCAGCAGTTTGGGGATAATCCTCTACGAGCAGTACTTC CASSLGIILYEQYF
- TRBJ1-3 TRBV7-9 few TGTGCCAGCAGCCCAGGAACGTACCCCATATATTTT CASSPGTYPIYF
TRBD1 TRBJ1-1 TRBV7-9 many TGTGCCAGCAGCTTTGACAGGGCTGAAGCTTTCTTT CASSFDRAEAFF
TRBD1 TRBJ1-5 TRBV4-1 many TGCGCCAGCAGCCAGGGACAGGCGAGTCAGCCCCAGCATTTT CASSQGQASQPQHF
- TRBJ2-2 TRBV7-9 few TGTGCCAGCAGAACGGTCCTTAGGGGCGACACCGGGGAGCTGTTTTTT CASRTVLRGDTGELFF
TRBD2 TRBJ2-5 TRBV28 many TGTGCCAGCATCCCCATAGGGACTAGCGGCCAAGAGACCCAGTACTTC CASIPIGTSGQETQYF
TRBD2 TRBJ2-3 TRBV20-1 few TGCAGTGCTAGAGCTGGCGGGAGGGGGTCTAGCGGTACGCAGTATTTT CSARAGGRGSSGTQYF
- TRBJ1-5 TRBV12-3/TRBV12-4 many TGTGCCAGCAGTTCGCCACAGGGTTTCCGCGACAATCAGCCCCAGCATTTT CASSSPQGFRDNQPQHF
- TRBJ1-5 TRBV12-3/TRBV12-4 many TGTGCCAGCAGTATGACAGGACCTAGCAATCAGCCCCAGCATTTT CASSMTGPSNQPQHF
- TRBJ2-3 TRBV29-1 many TGCAGCGTTGAACTAGCCACCGATACGCAGTATTTT CSVELATDTQYF
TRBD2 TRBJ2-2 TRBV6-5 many TGTGCCAGCAGTTACTCGGGAGGGAGGGCCGGGGAGCTGTTTTTT CASSYSGGRAGELFF
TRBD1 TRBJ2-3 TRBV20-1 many TGCAGTGCTAGGGACAGGGCCAGCACAGATACGCAGTATTTT CSARDRASTDTQYF
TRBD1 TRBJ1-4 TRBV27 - TGTGCCAGCAGTACATTGGACAGGGATAATGAAAAACTGTTTTTT CASSTLDRDNEKLFF
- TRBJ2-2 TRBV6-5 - TGTGCCAGCAGTTATGGCACCCCAAATAACTATGGGGAGCTGTTTTTT CASSYGTPNNYGELFF
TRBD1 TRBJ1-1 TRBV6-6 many TGTGCCAGCAAGGACAGGGGGTTTTCGGAGAACACTGAAGCTTTCTTT CASKDRGFSENTEAFF